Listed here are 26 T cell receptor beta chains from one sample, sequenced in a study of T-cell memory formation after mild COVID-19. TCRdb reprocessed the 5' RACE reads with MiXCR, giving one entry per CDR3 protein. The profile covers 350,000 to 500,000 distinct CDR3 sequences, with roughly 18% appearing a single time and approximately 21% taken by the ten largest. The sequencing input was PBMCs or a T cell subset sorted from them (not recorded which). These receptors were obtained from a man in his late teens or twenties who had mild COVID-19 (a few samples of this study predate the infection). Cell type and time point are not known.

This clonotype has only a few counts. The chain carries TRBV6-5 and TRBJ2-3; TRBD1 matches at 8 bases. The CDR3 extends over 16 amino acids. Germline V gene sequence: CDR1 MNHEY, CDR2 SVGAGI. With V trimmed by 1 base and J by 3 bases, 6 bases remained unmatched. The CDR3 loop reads CASSYYGGQGTDTQYF. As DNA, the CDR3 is TGTGCCAGCAGTTACTACGGAGGACAGGGAACAGATACGCAGTATTTT.

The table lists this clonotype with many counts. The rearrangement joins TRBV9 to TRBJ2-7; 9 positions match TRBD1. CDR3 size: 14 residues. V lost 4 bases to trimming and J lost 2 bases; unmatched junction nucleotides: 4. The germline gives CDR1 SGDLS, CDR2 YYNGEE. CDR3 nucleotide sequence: TGTGCCAGCAGCCCCCGACAGGGGGCCTACGAGCAGTACTTC. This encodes CASSPRQGAYEQYF. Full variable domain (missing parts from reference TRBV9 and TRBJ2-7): DSGVTQTPKHLITATGQRVTLRCSPRSGDLSVYWYQQSLDQGLQFLIQYYNGEERAKGNILERFSAQQFPDLHSELNLSSLELGDSALYFCASSPRQGAYEQYFGPGTRLTVT.

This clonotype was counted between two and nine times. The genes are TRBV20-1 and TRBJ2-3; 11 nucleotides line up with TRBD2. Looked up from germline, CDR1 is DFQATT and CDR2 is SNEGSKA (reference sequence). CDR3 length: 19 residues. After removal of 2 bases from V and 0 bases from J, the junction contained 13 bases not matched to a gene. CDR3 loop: CSARPPPGGTSGSTDTQYF. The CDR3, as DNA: TGCAGTGCTAGACCGCCACCCGGCGGGACTAGCGGTAGCACAGATACGCAGTATTTT.

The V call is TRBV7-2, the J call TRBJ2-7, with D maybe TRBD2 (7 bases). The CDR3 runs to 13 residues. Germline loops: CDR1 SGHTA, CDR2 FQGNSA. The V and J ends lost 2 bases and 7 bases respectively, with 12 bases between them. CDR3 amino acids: CASSLWGGHEQYV. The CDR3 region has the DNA TGTGCCAGCAGCTTATGGGGGGGGCATGAGCAGTACGTC.

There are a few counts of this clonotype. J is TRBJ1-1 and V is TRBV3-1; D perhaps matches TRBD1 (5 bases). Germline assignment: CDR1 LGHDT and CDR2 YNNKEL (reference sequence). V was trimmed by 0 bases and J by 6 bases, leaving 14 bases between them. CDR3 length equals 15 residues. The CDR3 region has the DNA TGTGCCAGCAGCCAAGATCAGGGTCTCAGGGCTGAAGCTTTCTTT. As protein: CASSQDQGLRAEAFF.

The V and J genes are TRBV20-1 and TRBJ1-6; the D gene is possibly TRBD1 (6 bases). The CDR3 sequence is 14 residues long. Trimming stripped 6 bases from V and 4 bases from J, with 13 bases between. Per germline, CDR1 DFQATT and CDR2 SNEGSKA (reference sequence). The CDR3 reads CSARGQLYNSPLHF. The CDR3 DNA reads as TGCAGTGCCCGCGGACAGCTTTATAATTCACCCCTCCACTTT.

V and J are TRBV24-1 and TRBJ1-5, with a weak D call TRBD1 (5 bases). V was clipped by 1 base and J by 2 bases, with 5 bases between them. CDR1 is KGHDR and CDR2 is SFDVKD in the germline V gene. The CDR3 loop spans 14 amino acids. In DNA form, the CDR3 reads TGTGCCACCAGTGATTTAGGGGGCAATCAGCCCCAGCATTTT. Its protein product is CATSDLGGNQPQHF.

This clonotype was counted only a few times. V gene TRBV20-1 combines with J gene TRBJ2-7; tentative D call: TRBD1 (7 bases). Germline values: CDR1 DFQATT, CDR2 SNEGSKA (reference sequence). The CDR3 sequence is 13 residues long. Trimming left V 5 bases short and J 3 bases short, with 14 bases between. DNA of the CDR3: TGCAGTGCTGGAGGGACAGTGGGCTACGAGCAGTACGTC. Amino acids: CSAGGTVGYEQYV.

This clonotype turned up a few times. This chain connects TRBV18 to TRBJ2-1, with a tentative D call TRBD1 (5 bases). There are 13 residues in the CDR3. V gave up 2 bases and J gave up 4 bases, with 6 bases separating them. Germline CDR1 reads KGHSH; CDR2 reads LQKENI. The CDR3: CASSPRQYNEQFF. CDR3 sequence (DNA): TGTGCCAGCTCACCAAGACAGTACAATGAGCAGTTCTTC. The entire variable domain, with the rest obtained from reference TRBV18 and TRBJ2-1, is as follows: NAGVMQNPRHLVRRRGQEARLRCSPMKGHSHVYWYRQLPEEGLKFMVYLQKENIIDESGMPKERFSAEFPKEGPSILRIQQVVRGDSAAYFCASSPRQYNEQFFGPGTRLTVL.

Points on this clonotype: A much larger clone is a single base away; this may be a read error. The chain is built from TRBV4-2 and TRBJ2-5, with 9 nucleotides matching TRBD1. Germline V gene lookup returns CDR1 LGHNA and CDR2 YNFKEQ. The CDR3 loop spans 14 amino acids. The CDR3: CASIQGQGRETQYF. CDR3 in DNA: TGTGCCAGCATCCAAGGACAGGGGCGGGAGACCCAGTACTTC.

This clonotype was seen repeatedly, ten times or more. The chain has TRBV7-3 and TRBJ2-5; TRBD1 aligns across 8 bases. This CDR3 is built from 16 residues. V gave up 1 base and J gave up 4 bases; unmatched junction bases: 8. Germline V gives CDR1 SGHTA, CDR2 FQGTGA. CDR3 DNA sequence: TGTGCCAGCAGCTTAATTTCAGGGGGCCGGGGAGAGACCCAGTACTTC. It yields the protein CASSLISGGRGETQYF.

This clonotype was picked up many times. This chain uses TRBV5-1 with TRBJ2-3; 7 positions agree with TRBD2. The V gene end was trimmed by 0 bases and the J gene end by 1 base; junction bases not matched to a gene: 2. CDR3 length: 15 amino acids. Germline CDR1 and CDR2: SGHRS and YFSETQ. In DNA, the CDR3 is TGCGCCAGCAGCTTGGCCCTAGCGGGCACAGATACGCAGTATTTT. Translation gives CASSLALAGTDTQYF. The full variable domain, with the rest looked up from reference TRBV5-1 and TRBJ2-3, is KAGVTQTPRYLIKTRGQQVTLSCSPISGHRSVSWYQQTPGQGLQFLFEYFSETQRNKGNFPGRFSGRQFSNSRSEMNVSTLELGDSALYLCASSLALAGTDTQYFGPGTRLTVL.

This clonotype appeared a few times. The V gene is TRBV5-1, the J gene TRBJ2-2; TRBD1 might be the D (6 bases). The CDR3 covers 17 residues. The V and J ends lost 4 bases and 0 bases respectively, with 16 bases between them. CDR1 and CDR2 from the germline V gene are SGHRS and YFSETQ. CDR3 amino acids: CASSPSPGTPNTGELFF. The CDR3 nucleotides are TGCGCCAGCAGCCCCAGCCCCGGGACACCGAACACCGGGGAGCTGTTTTTT.

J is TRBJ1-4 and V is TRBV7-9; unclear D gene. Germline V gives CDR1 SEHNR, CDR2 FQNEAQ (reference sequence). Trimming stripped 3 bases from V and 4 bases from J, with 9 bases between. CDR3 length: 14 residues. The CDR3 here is CASSFFIVNEKLFF. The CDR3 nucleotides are TGTGCCAGCAGCTTTTTTATAGTTAATGAAAAACTGTTTTTT. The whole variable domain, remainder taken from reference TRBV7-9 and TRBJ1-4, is DTGVSQNPRHKITKRGQNVTFRCDPISEHNRLYWYRQTLGQGPEFLTYFQNEAQLEKSRLLSDRFSAERPKGSFSTLEIQRTEQGDSAMYLCASSFFIVNEKLFFGSGTQLSVL.

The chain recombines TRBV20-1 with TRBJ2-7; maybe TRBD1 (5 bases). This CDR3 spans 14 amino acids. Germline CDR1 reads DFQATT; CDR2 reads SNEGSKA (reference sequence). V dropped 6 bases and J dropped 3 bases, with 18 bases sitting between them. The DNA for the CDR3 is TGCAGTGCGATACAGGTCCAAGGGTTCTACGAGCAGTACTTC. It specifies CSAIQVQGFYEQYF.

The CDR3 loop reads CASSSPGIQETQYF. As DNA, the CDR3 is TGCGCCAGCAGCTCTCCCGGGATCCAAGAGACCCAGTACTTC. The chain links TRBV5-1 to TRBJ2-5; D possibly corresponds to TRBD2 (5 bases). The CDR3 contains 14 residues. Germline CDR1 and CDR2: SGHRS and YFSETQ. V lost 3 bases, J lost 1 base, and 10 bases lay in between.

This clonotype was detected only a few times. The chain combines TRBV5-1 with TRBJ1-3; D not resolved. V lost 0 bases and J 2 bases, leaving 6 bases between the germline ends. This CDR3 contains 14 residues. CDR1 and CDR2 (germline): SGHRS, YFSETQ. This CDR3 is CASSLVGPGNTIYF. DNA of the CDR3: TGCGCCAGCAGCTTGGTAGGGCCTGGAAACACCATATATTTT.

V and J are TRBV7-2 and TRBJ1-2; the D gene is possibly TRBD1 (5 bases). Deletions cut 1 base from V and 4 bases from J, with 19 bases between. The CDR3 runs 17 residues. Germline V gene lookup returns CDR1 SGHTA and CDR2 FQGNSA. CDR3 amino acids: CASSLGGSRSGVYGYTF. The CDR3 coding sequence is TGTGCCAGCAGCTTAGGGGGCTCCAGAAGCGGGGTCTATGGCTACACCTTC.

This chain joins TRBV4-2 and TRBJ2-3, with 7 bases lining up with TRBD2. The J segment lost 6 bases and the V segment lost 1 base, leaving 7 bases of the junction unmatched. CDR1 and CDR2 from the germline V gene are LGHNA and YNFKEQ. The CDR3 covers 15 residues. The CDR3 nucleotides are TGTGCCAGCAGCCAAGCGGGGGGTCCTCGGGATACGCAGTATTTT. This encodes CASSQAGGPRDTQYF.

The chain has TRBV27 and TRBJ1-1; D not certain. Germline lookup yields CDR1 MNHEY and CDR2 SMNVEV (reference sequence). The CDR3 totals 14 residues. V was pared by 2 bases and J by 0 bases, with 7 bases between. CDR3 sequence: CASSLTVMNTEAFF. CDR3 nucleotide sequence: TGTGCCAGCAGTTTAACCGTCATGAACACTGAAGCTTTCTTT.

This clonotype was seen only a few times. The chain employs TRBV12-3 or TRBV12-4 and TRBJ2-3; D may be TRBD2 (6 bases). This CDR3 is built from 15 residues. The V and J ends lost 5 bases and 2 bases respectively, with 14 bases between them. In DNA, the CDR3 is TGTGCCAGCAGTCCCCGGGACTCGTACACAGATACGCAGTATTTT. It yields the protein CASSPRDSYTDTQYF.

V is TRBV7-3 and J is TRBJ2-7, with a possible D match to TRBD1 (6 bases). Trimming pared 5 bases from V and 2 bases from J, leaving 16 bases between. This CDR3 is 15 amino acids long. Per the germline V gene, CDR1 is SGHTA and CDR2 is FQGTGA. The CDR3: CASSLNRDTPYEQYF. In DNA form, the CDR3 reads TGTGCCAGCAGCCTAAACCGGGACACCCCCTACGAGCAGTACTTC.

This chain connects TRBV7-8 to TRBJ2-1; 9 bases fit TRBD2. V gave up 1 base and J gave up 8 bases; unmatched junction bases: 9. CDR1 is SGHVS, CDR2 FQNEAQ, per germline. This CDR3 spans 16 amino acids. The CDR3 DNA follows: TGTGCCAGCAGCTTAGGAATAGCGGGGGCGGGATATGAGCAGTTCTTC. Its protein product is CASSLGIAGAGYEQFF.

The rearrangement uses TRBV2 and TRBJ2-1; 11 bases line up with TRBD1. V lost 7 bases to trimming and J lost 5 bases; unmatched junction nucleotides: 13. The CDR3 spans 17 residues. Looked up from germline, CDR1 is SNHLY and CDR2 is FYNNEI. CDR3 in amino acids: CASIPEERTGGHNEQFF. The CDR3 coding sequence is TGTGCCAGCATACCCGAAGAGAGGACAGGGGGCCACAATGAGCAGTTCTTC.

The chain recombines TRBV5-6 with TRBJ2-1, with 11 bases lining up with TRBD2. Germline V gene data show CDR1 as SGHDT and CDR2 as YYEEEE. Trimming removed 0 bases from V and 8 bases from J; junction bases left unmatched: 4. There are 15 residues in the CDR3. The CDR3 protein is CASSLVLAGGHEQFF. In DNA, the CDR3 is TGTGCCAGCAGCTTGGTGCTAGCGGGGGGCCATGAGCAGTTCTTC.

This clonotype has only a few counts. The CDR3 spells CASSLLNEKLFF. CDR3 nucleotide sequence: TGTGCCAGCAGCTTACTTAATGAAAAACTGTTTTTT. The J gene is TRBJ1-4, the V gene TRBV7-2; no firm D call. V was pared by 2 bases and J by 4 bases, with 2 bases between. Germline V gene lookup returns CDR1 SGHTA and CDR2 FQGNSA. CDR3 length equals 12 residues.